These 3 T cell receptor beta chains were all obtained from the same sample, sequenced in a study of blood T cells in healthy people across ages (dated by TCRdb to the mid-2010s). The library came from 5' RACE. The reads were generated on an Illumina HiSeq 2500. A second PCR of roughly 7 to 12 cycles was performed with a sample-barcoded 5' primer and a J-beta primer mix. The public reads were run again by TCRdb, first through fastp at Q25 and then through MiXCR, and only productive beta chains were kept. Every entry covers one CDR3 protein and lists the most common genes and DNA from its rows. This sample has hundreds of thousands of distinct CDR3 sequences in its table, and around 25% of those were observed once. The ten largest clones add up to 9% to 9.5% of the sample. These data also formed part of another study, on T cells of mothers and their children.

The sequenced sample consisted of blood. The receptors derive from a boy aged 5-17 years in good health.

The CDR3 loop reads CSYTDRGLVTDTQYF. CDR3 bases: TGCAGCTACACCGACAGGGGGCTGGTCACAGATACGCAGTATTTT. The V call is TRBV29-1, the J call TRBJ2-3; the match to TRBD1 covers 10 bases. Germline loops: CDR1 SQVTM, CDR2 ANQGSEA. V was pared by 8 bases and J by 2 bases, with 10 bases of the junction left unmatched. The CDR3 covers 15 residues.

This clonotype was picked up a small number of times. The chain links TRBV25-1 to TRBJ2-3; TRBD2 aligns across 7 bases. J was trimmed by 4 bases and V by 3 bases; bases with no gene match: 4. Germline V gene lookup returns CDR1 MGHDK and CDR2 SYGVNS. The CDR3 is 14 amino acids. The CDR3 bases are TGTGCCAGCAGTGACAGGGCGGGGGCAGATACGCAGTATTTT. Its translation is CASSDRAGADTQYF.

This clonotype has a handful of counts. The chain uses TRBV20-1 and TRBJ2-2; 9 positions match TRBD2. Germline lookup yields CDR1 DFQATT and CDR2 SNEGSKA (reference sequence). The V gene end was trimmed by 2 bases and the J gene end by 7 bases; junction bases not matched to a gene: 8. The CDR3 spans 15 residues. The CDR3 loop is CSARIAGVLDGELFF. DNA for the CDR3: TGCAGTGCTAGAATAGCGGGAGTTCTTGACGGGGAGCTGTTTTTT.